Shown below are 27 T cell receptor beta chains from a single sample sequenced in a study of tumor and adjacent non-tumor tissue in lung cancer. The library came from three nested PCR rounds adapted from ARM-PCR protocols. TCRdb processed the multiplex PCR reads anew with MiXCR; each CDR3 protein has one entry. The top ten clones hold about an eighth of a sample with more than 75,000 distinct CDR3 sequences, roughly 80% of them seen once. The template was RNA from unsorted bulk tissue. The sequenced sample was lung tumor tissue. These receptors were taken from a woman aged 45-65 years with non-small cell lung cancer.

The chain combines TRBV5-5 with TRBJ1-5, with D unresolved. The CDR3 covers 14 residues. Trimming took off 4 bases at V and 7 bases at J, with 15 bases between the two ends. Germline V gene data show CDR1 as SGHKS and CDR2 as YYEKEE (reference sequence). The CDR3 nucleotides are TGTGCCAGCAGCGGGCTGGGTTTCGTGCAGCCCCAGCATTTT. Its protein is CASSGLGFVQPQHF. The variable domain in full, with the rest retrieved from reference TRBV5-5 and TRBJ1-5, is DAGVTQSPTHLIKTRGQQVTLRCSPISGHKSVSWYQQVLGQGPQFIFQYYEKEERGRGNFPDRFSARQFPNYSSELNVNALLLGDSALYLCASSGLGFVQPQHFGDGTRLSIL.

On this clonotype: A junction boundary mismatches the germline segment, possibly from a read error. The rearrangement links TRBV10-2 to TRBJ1-2; D might be TRBD1 (6 bases). Germline V lookup: CDR1 WSHSY, CDR2 SAAADI. This CDR3 is built from 14 residues. The CDR3 nucleotides read TGCGCTAGCAGTGAGTCCGGAGGGGGACCGGGCTACACCTTC. Translating gives CASSESGGGPGYTF.

For this clonotype: Germline and junction disagree at one end, which may indicate a read error. This chain connects TRBV28 to TRBJ2-1, with D maybe TRBD2 (6 bases). Germline values: CDR1 MDHEN, CDR2 SYDVKM. The CDR3 has 15 residues. CDR3 loop: CTSSSPGGTYNEQFF. CDR3 nucleotide sequence: TGTACCAGCAGTTCACCAGGAGGGACTTACAACGAGCAGTTCTTC.

Concerning this clonotype itself: The junction shows a germline mismatch at one end, possibly a read error. The chain recombines TRBV11-2 with TRBJ2-7; maybe TRBD1 (5 bases). Germline V CDR1 and CDR2: SGHAT, FQNNGV. This CDR3 is built from 15 residues. The CDR3 coding sequence is TGTGCCAGATGGATGATAACAGGAAACTCCTACGAACAGTACTTC. The encoded protein is CARWMITGNSYEQYF.

Comments on this clonotype: One end of the junction fails to match germline, which may point to a read error. The V call is TRBV6-5, the J call TRBJ1-6; 7 bases match TRBD1. This CDR3 has 13 amino acids. Germline values: CDR1 MNHEY, CDR2 SVGAGI. CDR3 in amino acids: CTSRGTVDSPLHF. The CDR3 region has the DNA TGTACCAGCAGAGGGACAGTGGATTCACCCCTCCACTTT.

About this clonotype: This CDR3 fails to terminate in the conserved phenylalanine or tryptophan, so it likely reflects a read error. Because the CDR3's place on the DNA is in doubt, the DNA is left out and the CDR3 is given as listed by TCRdb. The genes are TRBV5-6 and TRBJ2-2. Germline CDR1 is SGHDT and CDR2 is YYEEEE. Both ends counted, the CDR3 spans 14 residues. This chain's CDR3 is CASSLLRNTGELSY.

Points on this clonotype: The junction shows a germline mismatch at one end, possibly a read error. The V call is TRBV20-1, the J call TRBJ2-7, with 9 bases lining up with TRBD1. The CDR3 totals 15 residues. CDR1 DFQATT and CDR2 SNEGSKA come from the germline V gene (reference sequence). The CDR3 DNA follows: TGCAGTGTTAAAAGTGGCTGGACAGGGGCCTACGATCAGTACTTC. This encodes CSVKSGWTGAYDQYF.

A remark on this clonotype: One end of the junction is discordant with germline, which a read error may explain. The chain has TRBV11-2 and TRBJ2-1; tentatively, D is TRBD1 or TRBD2 (7 bases each). This CDR3 has 15 residues. Germline assignment: CDR1 SGHAT and CDR2 FQNNGV. This chain's CDR3 is CASTKGGGGYDEQFF. The CDR3 DNA follows: TGTGCCAGTACCAAAGGGGGAGGGGGCTACGATGAGCAGTTCTTC.

Remarks on this clonotype: One end of the junction varies from germline; a read error may be responsible. The V gene is TRBV15, the J gene TRBJ1-1; a weak D match, TRBD1 (6 bases). CDR1 is LNHNV and CDR2 is YYDKDF in the germline V gene (reference sequence). This CDR3 is 16 amino acids long. The CDR3 loop reads CATSRGFFGGDPEAFF. The CDR3 nucleotides read TGTGCTACCAGCAGGGGATTCTTCGGCGGAGACCCTGAAGCTTTCTTT.

This clonotype was observed many times. This sequence joins TRBV30 and TRBJ1-6; weak D call: TRBD1 (6 bases). This CDR3 comprises 16 residues. Germline values: CDR1 GTSNPN, CDR2 SVGIG (reference sequence). The V end lost 2 bases, the J end lost 4 bases, and 15 bases lay between the germline ends. The CDR3 here is CAWSSFGTSYNSPLHF. The CDR3 coding sequence is TGTGCCTGGAGTTCGTTTGGGACAAGTTATAATTCACCCCTCCACTTT.

About this clonotype itself: A read error is likely, as this CDR3 ends without the conserved phenylalanine or tryptophan. The genes are TRBV20-1 and TRBJ2-7; D remains ambiguous. The germline gives CDR1 DFQATT, CDR2 SNEGSKA (reference sequence). CDR3 length: 11 residues. In DNA, the CDR3 is TGCAATGCTAGAGACAACTACGAGCAGTACTTA. Protein: CNARDNYEQYL.

The gene calls are TRBV6-6 and TRBJ2-1; D may be TRBD1 (6 bases). Germline V gene data show CDR1 as MNHNY and CDR2 as SVGAGI (reference sequence). This CDR3 contains 20 residues. V was clipped by 0 bases and J by 4 bases, with 25 bases between them. The CDR3 DNA sequence: TGTGCCAGCAGTTACTCAGCTCAAATGATCCTGGAGAGGGGGTACAATGAGCAGTTCTTC. Residues: CASSYSAQMILERGYNEQFF.

This clonotype is a singleton in its sample. This rearrangement joins TRBV20-1 to TRBJ1-1, with a tentative D call TRBD1 (6 bases). This CDR3 has 13 residues. V lost 8 bases and J lost 1, with 14 bases in between. Per germline, CDR1 DFQATT and CDR2 SNEGSKA (reference sequence). CDR3: CSTTRTANTEAFF. CDR3 coding DNA: TGCAGTACTACGCGGACAGCGAACACTGAAGCTTTCTTT.

CDR3 region: CASSYRGPGLAVRLYTQYF. In DNA form, the CDR3 reads TGTGCCAGCAGTTACAGGGGGCCGGGACTAGCTGTAAGACTATATACGCAGTATTTT. The V and J genes are TRBV6-5 and TRBJ2-3; TRBD2 matches at 9 bases. CDR1 is MNHEY and CDR2 is SVGAGI in the germline V gene. V trimming: 2 bases; J trimming: 7 bases; junction bases outside the gene matches: 19. The CDR3 totals 19 residues.

Points on this clonotype: Because the CDR3 is missing its conserved closing phenylalanine or tryptophan, this is likely a read error. The chain carries TRBV4-2 and TRBJ2-1; D might be TRBD2 (5 bases). The V end was cut by 4 bases, the J end by 7 bases, with 17 bases between. Germline V gene data show CDR1 as LGHNA and CDR2 as YNFKEQ. The CDR3 loop spans 15 amino acids. CDR3 nucleotides: TGTGCCAGCAGCCCACCCACGACGGGGTATAATGAGCAGTTCCTC. It specifies CASSPPTTGYNEQFL.

The CDR3 nucleotides are TGCGCCAGCAGCCAAGACCATACGGACAGGGCCATAGTTTTCTTT. Encoded protein: CASSQDHTDRAIVFF. The rearrangement links TRBV4-3 to TRBJ1-1; TRBD1 agrees at 8 bases. Germline loops: CDR1 LGHNA, CDR2 YSLEER. V lost 0 bases and J lost 13; bases outside the gene matches: 13. The CDR3 is made up of 15 amino acids.

The CDR3 DNA is TGTGCCAACATCTGGACAGGGGGGTCGGCCGGGGAGCTGTTTTTT. Amino acid sequence: CANIWTGGSAGELFF. This sequence joins TRBV28 and TRBJ2-2; 10 bases line up with TRBD1. CDR1 is MDHEN and CDR2 is SYDVKM in the germline V gene. V lost 10 bases and J lost 6; bases outside the gene matches: 11. This CDR3 is built from 15 residues.

This clonotype was found once. The rearrangement joins TRBV20-1 to TRBJ2-5; D is perhaps TRBD1 (6 bases). Germline CDR1 and CDR2: DFQATT and SNEGSKA (reference sequence). Between the trimmed V and J ends, which lost 1 base and 10 bases, there was a span of 25 bases. The CDR3 is made up of 16 amino acids. This chain's CDR3 is CSARVHNTQGQDIQYF. CDR3 nucleotide sequence: TGCAGTGCTAGAGTACACAATACCCAGGGACAAGATATCCAGTACTTC.

The V call is TRBV20-1, the J call TRBJ2-1, with D maybe TRBD2 (6 bases). Trimming pared 7 bases from V and 9 bases from J, leaving 19 bases between. CDR3 length: 13 residues. Germline CDR1 DFQATT, CDR2 SNEGSKA (reference sequence). CDR3: CSVNSAGLGEQFF. The CDR3 bases are TGCAGTGTCAATTCAGCGGGTCTGGGTGAGCAGTTCTTC.

Details on this clonotype: One junction end disagrees with the germline gene, perhaps due to a read error. The chain recombines TRBV6-5 with TRBJ2-1; the D call may be TRBD1 or TRBD2 (5 bases each). The CDR3 is 14 residues long. CDR1 MNHEY and CDR2 SVGAGI come from the germline V gene. CDR3 amino acids: CACRYSPGSNEQFF. The CDR3 nucleotides read TGTGCCTGCAGGTACAGCCCAGGGAGTAATGAGCAGTTCTTC.

Remarks on this clonotype: The junction shows a germline mismatch at one end, possibly a read error. The rearrangement joins TRBV10-2 to TRBJ2-2, with D perhaps matching TRBD2 (5 bases). This CDR3 contains 15 residues. Germline-derived CDR1 and CDR2 are WSHSY and SAAADI. This CDR3 reads CASRETNGNTGELFF. The CDR3 DNA reads TGCGCCAGCAGGGAGACTAACGGGAACACCGGGGAGTTGTTTTTT.

CDR3 nucleotides: TGTGCCAGCAAGACAGGGCTGGGGACCAACGTCCTGACTTTC. Its protein is CASKTGLGTNVLTF. V gene TRBV6-1 combines with J gene TRBJ2-6, with TRBD1 matching over 7 bases. This CDR3 spans 14 amino acids. The J segment lost 8 bases and the V segment lost 7 bases, leaving 8 bases of the junction unmatched. CDR1 and CDR2 (germline): MNHNS, SASEGT.

Note on this clonotype: At one boundary the junction diverges from the germline segment, which might be a read error. The rearrangement uses TRBV4-3 and TRBJ1-1; D remains unclear. Germline CDR1 LGHNA, CDR2 YSLEER. The CDR3 is made up of 14 amino acids. The CDR3 DNA reads as TGCACCAGCAGCCAAGATACGGCAGCTAATGATGCTTTCTTT. Translating it yields CTSSQDTAANDAFF.

This sequence joins TRBV4-2 and TRBJ2-2; TRBD1 matches at 7 bases. CDR1 and CDR2 (germline): LGHNA, YNFKEQ. The CDR3 covers 14 residues. V shed 1 base and J 5 bases; nucleotides not matched to a gene: 1. CDR3 sequence reads: CASSQGQGTGELFF. The CDR3 region has the DNA TGTGCCAGCAGCCAAGGACAGGGTACCGGGGAGCTGTTTTTT.

Points on this clonotype: Since the CDR3 does not end with the conserved phenylalanine or tryptophan, this likely comes from a read error. The V and J genes are TRBV28 and TRBJ1-5; D is ambiguous. Trimming stripped 5 bases from V and 2 bases from J, with 13 bases between. The CDR3 has 15 amino acids. Germline loops: CDR1 MDHEN, CDR2 SYDVKM. The CDR3, as DNA: TGTGCCAGCAGTAAACAACAGAGTGGCAATCAGCCCCAGCATTCT. Its protein is CASSKQQSGNQPQHS.

In the case of this clonotype: This may be a read error: a much more frequent sequence differs by one nucleotide. The chain combines TRBV7-9 with TRBJ2-1; D is uncertain. Germline V lookup: CDR1 SEHNR, CDR2 FQNEAQ (reference sequence). CDR3 length: 13 amino acids. Here the CDR3 DNA reads TGTGGCAGCAGCTTAGCATCCTACAATGAGCAGTTCTTC. This gives the protein CGSSLASYNEQFF. The whole variable domain, remainder taken from reference TRBV7-9 and TRBJ2-1, is DTGVSQNPRHKITKRGQNVTFRCDPISEHNRLYWYRQTLGQGPEFLTYFQNEAQLEKSRLLSDRFSAERPKGSFSTLEIQRTEQGDSAMYLCGSSLASYNEQFFGPGTRLTVL.

This clonotype was counted once. The conserved phenylalanine or tryptophan is not found at the CDR3 terminus, so this likely reflects a read error. The CDR3 bases are TGCGGCAGTAGCCAAGATTCGGGGGGGGCTCATCAGCCCCAGCATTCT. It encodes CGSSQDSGGAHQPQHS. The genes are TRBV4-1 and TRBJ1-5; a weak D match, TRBD1 (6 bases). Germline V gives CDR1 MGHRA, CDR2 YSYEKL. CDR3 size: 16 residues.